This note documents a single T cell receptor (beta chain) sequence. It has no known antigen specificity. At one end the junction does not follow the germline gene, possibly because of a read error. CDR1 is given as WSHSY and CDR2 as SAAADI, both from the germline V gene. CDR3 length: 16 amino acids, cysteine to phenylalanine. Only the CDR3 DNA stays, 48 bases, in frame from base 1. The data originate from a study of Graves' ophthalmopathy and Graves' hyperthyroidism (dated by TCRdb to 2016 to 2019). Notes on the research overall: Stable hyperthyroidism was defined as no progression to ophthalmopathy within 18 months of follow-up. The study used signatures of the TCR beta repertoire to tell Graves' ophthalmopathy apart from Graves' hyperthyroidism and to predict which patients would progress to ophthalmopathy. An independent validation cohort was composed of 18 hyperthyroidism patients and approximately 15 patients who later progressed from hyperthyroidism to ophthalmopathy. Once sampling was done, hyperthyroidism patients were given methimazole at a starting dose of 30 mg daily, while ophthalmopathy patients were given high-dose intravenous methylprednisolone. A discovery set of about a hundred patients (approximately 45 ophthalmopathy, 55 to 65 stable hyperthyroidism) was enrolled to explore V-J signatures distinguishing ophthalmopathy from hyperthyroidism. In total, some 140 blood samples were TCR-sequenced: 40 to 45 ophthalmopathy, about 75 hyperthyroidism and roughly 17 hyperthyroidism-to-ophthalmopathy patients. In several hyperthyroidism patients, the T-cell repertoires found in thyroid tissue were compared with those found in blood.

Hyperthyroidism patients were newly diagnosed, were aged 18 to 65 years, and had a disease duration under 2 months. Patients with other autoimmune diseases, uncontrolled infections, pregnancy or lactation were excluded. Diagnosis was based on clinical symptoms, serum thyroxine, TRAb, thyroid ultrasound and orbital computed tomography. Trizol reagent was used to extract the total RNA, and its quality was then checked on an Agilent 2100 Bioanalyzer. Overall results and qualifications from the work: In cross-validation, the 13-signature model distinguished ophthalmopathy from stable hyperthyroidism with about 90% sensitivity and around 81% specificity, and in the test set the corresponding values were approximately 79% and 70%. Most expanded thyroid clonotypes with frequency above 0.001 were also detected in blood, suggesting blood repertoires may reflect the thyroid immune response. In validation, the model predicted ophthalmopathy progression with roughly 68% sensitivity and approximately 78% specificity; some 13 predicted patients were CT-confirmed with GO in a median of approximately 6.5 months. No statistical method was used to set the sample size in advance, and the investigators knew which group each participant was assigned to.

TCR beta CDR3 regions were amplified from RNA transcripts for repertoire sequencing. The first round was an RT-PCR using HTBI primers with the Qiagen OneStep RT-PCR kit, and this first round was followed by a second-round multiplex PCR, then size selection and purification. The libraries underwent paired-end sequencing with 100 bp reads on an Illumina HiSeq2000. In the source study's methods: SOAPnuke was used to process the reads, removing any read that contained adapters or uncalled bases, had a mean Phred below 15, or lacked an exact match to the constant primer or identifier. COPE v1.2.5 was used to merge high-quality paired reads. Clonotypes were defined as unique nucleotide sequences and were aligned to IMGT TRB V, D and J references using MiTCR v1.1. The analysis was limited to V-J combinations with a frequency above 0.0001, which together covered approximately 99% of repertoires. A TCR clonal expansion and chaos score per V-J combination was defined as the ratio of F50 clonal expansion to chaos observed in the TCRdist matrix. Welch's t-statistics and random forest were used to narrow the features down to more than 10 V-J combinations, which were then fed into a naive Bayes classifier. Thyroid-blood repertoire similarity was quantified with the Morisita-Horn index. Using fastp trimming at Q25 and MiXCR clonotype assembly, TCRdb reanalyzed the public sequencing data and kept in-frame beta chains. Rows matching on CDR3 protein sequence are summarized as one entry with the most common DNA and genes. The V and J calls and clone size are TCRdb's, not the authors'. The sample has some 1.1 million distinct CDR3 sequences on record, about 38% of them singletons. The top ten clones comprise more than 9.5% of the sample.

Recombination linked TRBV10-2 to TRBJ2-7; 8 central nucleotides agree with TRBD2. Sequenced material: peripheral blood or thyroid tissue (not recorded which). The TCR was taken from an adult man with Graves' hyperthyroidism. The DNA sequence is TGCACCAGCAGGACCCCCGGGGGGGAGATGAACTACGAGCAGTACTTC. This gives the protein CTSRTPGGEMNYEQYF.